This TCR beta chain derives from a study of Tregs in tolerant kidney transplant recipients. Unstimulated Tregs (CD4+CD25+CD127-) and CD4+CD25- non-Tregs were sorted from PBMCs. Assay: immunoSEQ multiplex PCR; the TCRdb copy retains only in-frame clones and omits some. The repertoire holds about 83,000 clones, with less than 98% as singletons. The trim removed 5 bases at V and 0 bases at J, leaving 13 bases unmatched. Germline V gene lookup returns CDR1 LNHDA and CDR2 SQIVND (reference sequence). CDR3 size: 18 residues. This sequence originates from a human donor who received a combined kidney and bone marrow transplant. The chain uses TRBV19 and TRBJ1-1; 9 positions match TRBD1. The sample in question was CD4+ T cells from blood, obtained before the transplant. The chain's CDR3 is CASSPHQSWTGVNTEAFF. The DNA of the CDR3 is TGTGCCAGTAGTCCTCATCAATCGTGGACAGGGGTGAACACTGAAGCTTTCTTT.